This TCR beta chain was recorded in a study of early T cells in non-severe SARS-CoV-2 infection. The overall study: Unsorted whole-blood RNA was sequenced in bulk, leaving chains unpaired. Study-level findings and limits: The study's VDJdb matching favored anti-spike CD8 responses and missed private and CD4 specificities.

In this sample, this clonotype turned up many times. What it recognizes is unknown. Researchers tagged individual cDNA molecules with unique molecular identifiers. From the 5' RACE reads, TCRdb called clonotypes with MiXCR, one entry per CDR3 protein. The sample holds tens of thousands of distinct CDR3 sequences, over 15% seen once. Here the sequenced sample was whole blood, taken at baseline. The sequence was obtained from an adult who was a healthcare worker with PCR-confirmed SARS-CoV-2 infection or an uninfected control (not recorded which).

The CDR3 here is CASSARAGSYNEQFF. The CDR3 bases are TGTGCCAGCAGCGCCCGAGCGGGCTCCTACAATGAGCAGTTCTTC. The chain employs TRBV9 and TRBJ2-1; weak D call: TRBD2 (6 bases). Trimming took 3 bases from V and 0 from J, leaving 10 bases between them. There are 15 residues in the CDR3. The germline V gene encodes CDR1 SGDLS and CDR2 YYNGEE.